The present T cell receptor beta chain was sequenced within a study of sequential checkpoint blockade in melanoma (dated 2019 in TCRdb). About the study as a whole: Patients were randomized 1:1 to first-line nivolumab followed by ipilimumab (arm A) or ipilimumab followed by nivolumab (arm B). Maintenance nivolumab came after each of the two trial sequences. DNA from 70 to 95 melanoma tumor samples collected before treatment underwent TCRbeta immunosequencing. Some 20 patients had matched tumor biopsies taken before treatment and at week 13, after single-agent nivolumab (arm A) or ipilimumab (arm B). The same lesion was the source of around 80% of the matched pre- and post-treatment tumor biopsy pairs. Broad study findings and their caveats: The model for predicting response that combines TCR metrics with mutation burden needs to be validated in larger, independent patient cohorts. Tumor T-cell fraction and clonality were found to correlate with PD-L1 staining and CD8+ T-cell counts but not with mutational load. Small sample sizes and reduced statistical power limited the analyses of tumor T-cell fraction within each arm. Patients whose tumor T-cell fraction and clonality increased by week 13 were about 30 times more likely to achieve clinical benefit. In the nivolumab-first arm (arm A), an association was found between pretreatment tumor TIL clonality and response (P = .04).

The intended sense of this specimen's treatment or condition label: randomized to nivolumab then ipilimumab (arm A) or the reverse (arm B). None of the trial patients had been given prior DNA-damaging chemotherapy. The samples were obtained from melanoma patients enrolled in CheckMate 064, an open-label, randomized phase II trial testing sequential checkpoint blockade. Genomic DNA from formalin-fixed paraffin-embedded (FFPE) tissue samples served as the input for tumor TCR sequencing. Concerning this clone itself: This clone's antigen is unknown. The record has no base qualities; no much larger clone is one base away.

The immunoSEQ Assay was used to immunosequence TCRbeta CDR3 regions from genomic DNA. Before high-throughput sequencing, the genomic DNA was amplified using bias-controlled multiplex PCR. Turning to the authors' computational methods: To quantify the absolute abundance of each unique TCRbeta CDR3 region, the sequences were collapsed and filtered. Clonality, defined as 1 minus Pielou's evenness, was calculated using only productive rearrangements. To compute tumor T-cell fraction, TCRbeta template counts were normalized to usable DNA, with usable DNA estimated from several housekeeping genes. A previously published method was used to identify clones with significantly greater frequencies in on-treatment samples than in baseline samples. TCRdb re-hosts the immuneACCESS table, in-frame sequences only. Its copies lack some clones; in the studies checked, an unresolved V gene accounts for under half of them, and the cause for the rest is not known. V and J calls and clone size are as listed in that table; D and trimming were resolved from the DNA. The sample records approximately 13,000 clones, 27% of which are singletons. The ten largest account for about 15% of the sample.

The TCR was taken from a human donor with melanoma. Sequencing used tumor tissue (inferred from file names), obtained from a patient given nivolumab and ipilimumab in sequence.

The CDR3 protein: CASSRDRGLQDEQFF. The DNA sequence follows: TGTGCCAGCAGTCGGGACAGGGGGCTTCAGGATGAGCAGTTCTTC. The chain links TRBV28 with TRBJ2-1, with 12 bases in between that match TRBD1. Spanning cysteine to phenylalanine, the CDR3 consists of 15 amino acids. The sequence is cut down to CDR3 DNA, 45 bases in frame from base 1. The germline V gene gives CDR1 as MDHEN and CDR2 as SYDVKM. From V the trimming removes 5 bases and from J it removes 8 bases, while the gene matches leave 7 bases of the junction unaccounted for.